Listed below are T cell receptor beta chains from one sample, sequenced in a study of T cells after yellow fever vaccination. TCRdb passed the 5' RACE reads through MiXCR, listing each CDR3 protein once. The data contain 150,000 to 200,000 distinct CDR3 sequences, approximately 6.2% of them singletons. The sample was CD4+ T cells sorted from PBMCs, taken on the day of the first yellow fever vaccination. These receptors were collected from a man between 18 and 35 years old who received the YFV17D yellow fever vaccine. The CDR3 runs from the conserved cysteine through the conserved F or W. The D gene is left open where the match is weak. Part of the rows lack a size; the others show once, few, many or a class for expanded clones.

j_gene	abundance	v_gene	d_gene	CDR3nt	CDR3aa
TRBJ2-5	few	TRBV20-1	TRBD2	TGCAGTGCTAGAGATCTAGGTCGGGGGGGCCAATGGACGGAGACCCAGTACTTC	CSARDLGRGGQWTETQYF
TRBJ2-2	few	TRBV18	NA	TGTGCCAGCTCACCAGACAGGTCCGGGGAGCTGTTTTTT	CASSPDRSGELFF
TRBJ2-6	few	TRBV20-1	NA	TGCAGTGCTAGAGAGACTCCTGGGGCCAACGTCCTGACTTTC	CSARETPGANVLTF
TRBJ2-3	many	TRBV6-2/TRBV6-3	NA	TGTGCCAGCAGCTCCATGCTCACGAACACAGATACGCAGTATTTT	CASSSMLTNTDTQYF
TRBJ1-6	many	TRBV27	NA	TGTGCCAGCAGGCTCTCCGAGGGTTCACCCCTCCACTTT	CASRLSEGSPLHF
TRBJ2-5	many	TRBV15	TRBD1	TGTGCCACCAAGGAGACAGGGTACCAAGAGACCCAGTACTTC	CATKETGYQETQYF
TRBJ2-1	many	TRBV18	TRBD2	TGTGCCAGCTCACCACCGGGACTAGCTACCTACAATGAGCAGTTCTTC	CASSPPGLATYNEQFF
TRBJ1-2	many	TRBV12-3/TRBV12-4	NA	TGTGCCAGCAGCTACACACCGAACTATGGCTACACCTTC	CASSYTPNYGYTF
TRBJ2-1	few	TRBV20-1	NA	TGCAGTGCTAGTCAGGCAGGAAAGTTCAATGAGCAGTTCTTC	CSASQAGKFNEQFF
TRBJ2-7	NA	TRBV6-1	NA	TGTGCCAGCTCCAGGGTCCCGGTCGGGCAGTCACCCATCTACGAGCAGTACTTC	CASSRVPVGQSPIYEQYF
TRBJ1-1	many	TRBV2	NA	TGTGCCAGCGGAGGGGATGCGGAAGCTTTCTTT	CASGGDAEAFF
TRBJ2-1	many	TRBV5-1	TRBD2	TGCGCCAGCAGCGCCGGGACTAGCGGTTACAATGAGCAGTTCTTC	CASSAGTSGYNEQFF
TRBJ2-3	NA	TRBV10-3	NA	TGTGCCATCAGTGCAGTGAGTACTAGCACAGATACGCAGTATTTT	CAISAVSTSTDTQYF
TRBJ2-5	many	TRBV4-3	NA	TGCGCCAGCAGCCAACTCCTAGGAGTAGGCGGACAAGAGACCCAGTACTTC	CASSQLLGVGGQETQYF
TRBJ2-5	many	TRBV4-1	TRBD2	TGCGCCAGCAGCCAGCCAGCGGGGGGGCCGGAGACCCAGTACTTC	CASSQPAGGPETQYF
TRBJ1-6	many	TRBV12-3/TRBV12-4	NA	TGTGCCAGCAGTTCAGACAGGCGCTATCCCCTCCACTTT	CASSSDRRYPLHF
TRBJ1-1	many	TRBV7-3	NA	TGTGCCAGCAGCCCCGGACATATGAACACTGAAGCTTTCTTT	CASSPGHMNTEAFF
TRBJ2-7	many	TRBV25-1	NA	TGTGCCAGCAGTCCCAGGGGAGGTCGCTACTACGAGCAGTACTTC	CASSPRGGRYYEQYF
TRBJ1-1	NA	TRBV5-1	NA	TGCGCCAGCAGGGAGGGGGGCCTTCGCGCTGAAGCTTTCTTT	CASREGGLRAEAFF
TRBJ2-5	many	TRBV24-1	NA	TGTGCCACTACCCCAGGGGACCAAGAGACCCAGTACTTC	CATTPGDQETQYF
TRBJ2-1	few	TRBV5-1	TRBD1	TGCGCCAGCAGCTCCAAAACCGGGACAGGGTTTGGGGAGCAGTTCTTC	CASSSKTGTGFGEQFF
TRBJ2-5	few	TRBV4-3	NA	TGCGCCAGCAGCCAAGTTTTGAAGGGGGAGACCCAGTACTTC	CASSQVLKGETQYF
TRBJ1-1	many	TRBV2	TRBD1	TGTGCCAGCAGCCCGGGACAGTTGAACACTGAAGCTTTCTTT	CASSPGQLNTEAFF
TRBJ2-4	few	TRBV6-2/TRBV6-3	NA	TGTGCCAGCAGTTACGGGGGGATAACCAAAAACATTCAGTACTTC	CASSYGGITKNIQYF
TRBJ2-7	many	TRBV20-1	NA	TGCAGTGCTAGAGTGGCCTCAGGTTACGAGCAGTACTTC	CSARVASGYEQYF
TRBJ2-1	many	TRBV5-1	TRBD1	TGCGCCAGCAGCTCCTCCCCGGGACAGGGGGAGGAGCAGTTCTTC	CASSSSPGQGEEQFF
TRBJ2-5	few	TRBV10-3	NA	TGTGCCATCAGTGAGTCGCCGACCCTTGCCACCCAGTACTTC	CAISESPTLATQYF
TRBJ1-5	NA	TRBV5-1	NA	TGCGCCAGCAGCTATGGGGGGGAGAGTTATAAGCCCCAGCATTTT	CASSYGGESYKPQHF
TRBJ2-5	many	TRBV7-2	NA	TGTGCCAGCAGCTTAGTAAACACGGGGGTGGGAAACTTC	CASSLVNTGVGNF
TRBJ1-6	many	TRBV3-1	NA	TGTGCCAGCAGCCAAGACCCAGGTTATAATTCACCCCTCCACTTT	CASSQDPGYNSPLHF
TRBJ1-1	many	TRBV5-4	TRBD1	TGTGCCAGCAGCCCGCCAGGGGGGCCCATGAACACTGAAGCTTTCTTT	CASSPPGGPMNTEAFF
TRBJ1-2	NA	TRBV5-1	NA	TGCGCCAGCAGCTCGGAGTCGGAGCGAGGCTACACCTTC	CASSSESERGYTF
TRBJ2-5	NA	TRBV7-2	NA	TGTGCCAGCAGCTCGGGACTTGGGCAAGAGACCCAGTACTTC	CASSSGLGQETQYF
TRBJ2-3	many	TRBV5-1	TRBD1	TGCGCCAGCAGCCCCGGACAGGTTGGAGATACGCAGTATTTT	CASSPGQVGDTQYF
TRBJ2-3	NA	TRBV7-8	TRBD1	TGTGCCAGCAGCAAGCGGACAGGGACTAGCACAGATACGCAGTATTTT	CASSKRTGTSTDTQYF
TRBJ2-3	many	TRBV2	TRBD2	TGTGCCAGCAGTGGTCAGCGGGGGATAGGACATACGCAGTATTTT	CASSGQRGIGHTQYF
TRBJ2-1	many	TRBV29-1	TRBD1	TGCAGCGTTGAATCCCCCGGGACAGGGTATAACAATGAGCAGTTCTTC	CSVESPGTGYNNEQFF
TRBJ2-7	few	TRBV18	NA	TGTGCCAGCTCCGCCGACAGTAACCCCTACGAGCAGTACTTC	CASSADSNPYEQYF
TRBJ2-2	few	TRBV5-1	NA	TGCGCCAGCACTTTACAAGCTAACACCGGGGAGCTGTTTTTT	CASTLQANTGELFF
TRBJ2-3	NA	TRBV27	NA	TGTGCCAGCAGTTCACAGGATAGCACAGATACGCAGTATTTT	CASSSQDSTDTQYF
TRBJ1-2	NA	TRBV7-2	NA	TGTGCCAGCAGCTTGATGTCAACTAACTATGGCTACACCTTC	CASSLMSTNYGYTF
TRBJ2-4	many	TRBV6-4	TRBD2	TGTGCCAGCAGTGTTCGGGAGGGGGACATTCAGTACTTC	CASSVREGDIQYF
TRBJ2-1	NA	TRBV5-1	NA	TGCGCCAGTTCCGTCGGCGGTTCCTACAATGAGCAGTTCTTC	CASSVGGSYNEQFF
TRBJ2-1	NA	TRBV5-4	NA	TGTGCCAGCAGCTTGGGGAATCCCAATGAGCAGTTCTTC	CASSLGNPNEQFF
TRBJ2-1	NA	TRBV29-1	NA	TGCAGCGTGACGGACTACAATGAGCAGTTCTTC	CSVTDYNEQFF
TRBJ2-3	many	TRBV5-5	TRBD2	TGTGCCAGCAGCGGGACTAGCGGGGATACGCAGTATTTT	CASSGTSGDTQYF
TRBJ2-5	many	TRBV5-4	NA	TGTGCCAGCAGCTACACAGGGAGCCAAGAGACCCAGTACTTC	CASSYTGSQETQYF
TRBJ2-3	few	TRBV19	NA	TGTGCCAGTAGTTGGTCGGGGAACACAGATACGCAGTATTTT	CASSWSGNTDTQYF
TRBJ2-1	NA	TRBV6-6	TRBD2	TGTGCCAGCGGTATCCCTAGCGGGGCGGAGCAGTTCTTC	CASGIPSGAEQFF
TRBJ2-3	NA	TRBV6-4	TRBD2	TGTGCCAGCAGTGCCTCTAGCGGGGGGACAGATACGCAGTATTTT	CASSASSGGTDTQYF
TRBJ2-2	many	TRBV7-2	NA	TGTGCCAGCAGCTTAGTTCGTACAGCGAACACCGGGGAGCTGTTTTTT	CASSLVRTANTGELFF
TRBJ2-3	many	TRBV7-3	NA	TGTGCCAGCAGCTTAAAGGTCCAGCCAGATACGCAGTATTTT	CASSLKVQPDTQYF
TRBJ2-5	many	TRBV20-1	NA	TGCAGTGCTAGAGAGGGGGGGGCTGGGACCCAGTACTTC	CSAREGGAGTQYF
TRBJ1-6	many	TRBV11-2	TRBD1	TGTGCCAGCAGCTTAGGCCTCGGGACAGGGGGAGGACGAAATTCACCCCTCCACTTT	CASSLGLGTGGGRNSPLHF
TRBJ2-1	many	TRBV12-3/TRBV12-4	NA	TGTGCCAGCAGTTTTAGGGCTAGCGCGGACAATGAGCAGTTCTTC	CASSFRASADNEQFF